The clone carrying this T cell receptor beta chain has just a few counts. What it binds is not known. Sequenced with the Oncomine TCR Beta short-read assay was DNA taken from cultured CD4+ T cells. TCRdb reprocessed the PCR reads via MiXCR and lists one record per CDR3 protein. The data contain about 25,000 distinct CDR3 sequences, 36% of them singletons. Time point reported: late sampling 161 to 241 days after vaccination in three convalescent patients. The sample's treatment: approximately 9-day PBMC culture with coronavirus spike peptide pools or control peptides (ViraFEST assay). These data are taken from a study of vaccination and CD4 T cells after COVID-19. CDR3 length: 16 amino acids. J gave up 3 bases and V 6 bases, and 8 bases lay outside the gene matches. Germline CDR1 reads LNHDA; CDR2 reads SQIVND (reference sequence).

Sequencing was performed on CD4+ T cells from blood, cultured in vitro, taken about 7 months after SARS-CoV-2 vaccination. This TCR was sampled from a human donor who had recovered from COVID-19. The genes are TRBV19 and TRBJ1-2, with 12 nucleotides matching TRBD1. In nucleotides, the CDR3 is TGTGCCAGTAGAACCGGGACAGGGGGCTTACACTATGGCTACACCTTC. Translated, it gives CASRTGTGGLHYGYTF.